These 3 T cell receptor beta chains originate from one sample sequenced in a study of OX40 agonist ivuxolimab in advanced cancers. Sequenced by immunoSEQ multiplex PCR; TCRdb stores in-frame clones only, minus some. The table shows 150,000 to 180,000 clones, with around 94% occurring only once. The sequences come from CD4+ or CD8+ T cells sorted from blood, collected in a trial of the OX40 agonist ivuxolimab. The source of these receptors is an adult with an advanced solid tumor such as melanoma, head and neck, liver or kidney cancer.

This clone was counted a single time. This chain uses TRBV5-4 with TRBJ2-6; D is undetermined. The CDR3 spans 15 residues. Trimming took off 5 bases at V and 0 bases at J, with 9 bases between the two ends. Germline CDR1 SGHNT, CDR2 YYREEE (reference sequence). DNA for the CDR3: TGTGCCAGCAGTCACCTCGTCTCTGGGGCCAACGTCCTGACTTTC. This codes for CASSHLVSGANVLTF.

A single count supports this clone. The chain carries TRBV18 and TRBJ2-7; 12 nucleotides match TRBD1. J was trimmed by 3 bases and V by 2 bases; bases with no gene match: 2. The CDR3 loop spans 15 amino acids. In germline, CDR1 is KGHSH, CDR2 LQKENI. CDR3 in DNA: TGTGCCAGCTCACCAGGGACAGGGGGCGTCTACGAGCAGTACTTC. The encoded protein is CASSPGTGGVYEQYF.

The J gene is TRBJ2-6, the V gene TRBV11-2, with a tentative D call TRBD1 (6 bases). V lost 6 bases and J 11 bases, leaving 17 bases between the germline ends. This CDR3 region has 14 residues. Germline V gives CDR1 SGHAT, CDR2 FQNNGV. In DNA form, the CDR3 reads TGTGCCAGCAGGGACCCGGGACAAGGGGACGTCCTGACTTTC. Translation: CASRDPGQGDVLTF. Using reference TRBV11-2 and TRBJ2-6 for the parts outside the CDR3, the full variable domain is EAGVAQSPRYKIIEKRQSVAFWCNPISGHATLYWYQQILGQGPKLLIQFQNNGVVDDSQLPKDRFSAERLKGVDSTLKIQPAKLEDSAVYLCASRDPGQGDVLTFGAGSRLTVL.